This T cell receptor (beta chain) was found in a study of shared clonotypes between healthy human individuals. The CDR3 extends over 16 amino acids. Note on this clone: The antigen remains unidentified.

Study results and caveats: A few donors showed sharing of around 5% of naive CD4 clonotypes.

Libraries were prepared by immunoSEQ multiplex PCR; TCRdb keeps only in-frame clonotypes and omits some of them. The repertoire consists of about 1 million clones, with about 70% occurring once and the leading ten covering about 1.5%. This chain uses TRBV21-1 with TRBJ2-5; the table's D gene call, TRBD1, was not cross checked with the DNA. TRBV21-1 is recorded as a pseudogene. The sequence came from a man younger than 35 in good health. The sample consisted of memory CD4+ T cells sorted from blood. The sample's subset: CD45RA-negative fraction. CDR3 nucleotides: TGTGCCAGCAGCAAAAGAGGGCAGGGGGCAGGGGAGACCCAGTACTTC. Amino acid sequence: CASSKRGQGAGETQYF.